The next 10 T cell receptor beta chains were all read from a single sample in a study of blood T cell repertoires in COVID-19. The table came from immunoSEQ multiplex PCR; TCRdb's copy has only in-frame clones and leaves some out. Of fewer than 150,000 clones in the sample, roughly four fifths were seen once. The sample taken for sequencing was peripheral blood. These receptor sequences come from a human donor in a cohort sampled during active COVID-19.

The rearrangement links TRBV12-5 to TRBJ2-2; 7 nucleotides match TRBD2. The CDR3 loop spans 14 amino acids. V shed 5 bases, J shed 5 bases, and the junction held 5 bases outside the gene matches. Germline V gene sequence: CDR1 LGHNT, CDR2 FRNRAP. The CDR3 loop is CASGPAGRTGELFF. CDR3 bases: TGTGCTAGTGGTCCAGCGGGGAGAACCGGGGAGCTGTTTTTT.

Here the CDR3 DNA reads TGTGCCAGCAGCCCTGGAGCCTACGAGCAGTACTTC. It yields the protein CASSPGAYEQYF. The V and J genes are TRBV12-3 or TRBV12-4 and TRBJ2-7; D is ambiguous. The CDR3 has 12 residues. Trimming left V 6 bases short and J 2 bases short, with 8 bases between.

V is TRBV5-1 and J is TRBJ1-1; unclear D gene. CDR3 length equals 15 residues. Germline-derived CDR1 and CDR2 are SGHRS and YFSETQ. The V and J ends lost 1 base and 3 bases respectively, with 13 bases between them. This CDR3 reads CASSLTQAEDTEAFF. CDR3 sequence (DNA): TGCGCCAGCAGCTTGACCCAGGCGGAGGACACTGAAGCTTTCTTT.

The J gene is TRBJ2-1, the V gene TRBV5-6, with D unclear. The CDR3 contains 14 residues. Trimming removed 1 base at V and 6 bases at J, with 11 bases between. The V gene's germline CDR1 is SGHDT and CDR2 YYEEEE. The CDR3 spells CASSLMTGFNEQFF. The CDR3 DNA is TGTGCCAGCAGCTTGATGACGGGTTTCAATGAGCAGTTCTTC.

This clone was recorded only once. The V gene is TRBV27, the J gene TRBJ2-7; D possibly corresponds to TRBD1 (5 bases). Germline assignment: CDR1 MNHEY and CDR2 SMNVEV (reference sequence). This CDR3 is 12 amino acids long. The germline V and J ends were trimmed by 7 bases and 1 base, with 8 bases remaining between them. The CDR3 bases are TGTGCCAGCATGGGGCCGTCCTACGAGCAGTACTTC. Translating gives CASMGPSYEQYF.

The CDR3 nucleotides are TGTGCCAGCAGCCGGGAACAGGTGGGGTACGGTGGCTACACCTTC. Its protein is CASSREQVGYGGYTF. The chain uses TRBV14 and TRBJ1-2, with D tentatively TRBD1 (5 bases). V lost 4 bases and J lost 7, with 19 bases in between. The CDR3 sequence is 15 residues long. Germline V gives CDR1 SGHDN, CDR2 FVKESK.

The CDR3 is CASSADSYEQYF. The DNA for the CDR3 is TGCGCCAGCAGCGCTGACAGCTACGAGCAGTACTTC. The V gene is TRBV5-1, the J gene TRBJ2-7, with D possibly TRBD1 on 5 matching bases. The CDR3 contains 12 residues. Germline values: CDR1 SGHRS, CDR2 YFSETQ. V lost 4 bases and J lost 3, with 8 bases in between.

V gene TRBV6-6 combines with J gene TRBJ2-3, with D perhaps matching TRBD2 (6 bases). The CDR3 runs to 16 residues. V dropped 7 bases and J dropped 0 bases, with 17 bases sitting between them. The germline V gene has CDR1 MNHNY and CDR2 SVGAGI (reference sequence). Here the CDR3 DNA reads TGTGCCAGCAAGAGCACCCAGCGGGCTAGCACAGATACGCAGTATTTT. This translates into CASKSTQRASTDTQYF.

This chain uses TRBV6-1 with TRBJ1-1, with no clear D. CDR1 MNHNS and CDR2 SASEGT come from the germline V gene. With 2 bases removed from V and 7 bases from J, the gap between germline ends came to 11 bases. The CDR3 length is 13 residues. CDR3 DNA: TGTGCCAGCAGTGAAAGTTTCTCGGGTGAAGCTTTCTTT. Translation gives CASSESFSGEAFF.

V gene TRBV5-4 combines with J gene TRBJ2-2; TRBD2 agrees at 10 bases. V lost 0 bases to trimming and J lost 6 bases; unmatched junction nucleotides: 2. The CDR3 sequence is 15 residues long. Germline V gives CDR1 SGHNT, CDR2 YYREEE (reference sequence). CDR3 protein: CASSLGLAGPGELFF. CDR3 nucleotides: TGTGCCAGCAGCTTGGGACTAGCGGGTCCCGGGGAGCTGTTTTTT.